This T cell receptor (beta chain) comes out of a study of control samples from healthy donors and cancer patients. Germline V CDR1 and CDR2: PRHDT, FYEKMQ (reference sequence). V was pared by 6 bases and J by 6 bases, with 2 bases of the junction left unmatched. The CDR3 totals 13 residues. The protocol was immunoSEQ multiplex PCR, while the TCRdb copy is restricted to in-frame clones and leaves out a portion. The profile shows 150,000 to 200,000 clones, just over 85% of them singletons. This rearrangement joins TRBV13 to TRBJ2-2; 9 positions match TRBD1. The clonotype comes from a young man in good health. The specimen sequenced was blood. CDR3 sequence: CASSHRGPGELFF. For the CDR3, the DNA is TGTGCCAGCAGTCACAGGGGGCCCGGGGAGCTGTTTTTT.